What follows are 22 T cell receptor beta chains derived from one specimen sequenced in a study of human T cells and chemical hapten exposure. TCRdb redid the calling of the RACE reads with MiXCR, one entry per CDR3 protein. The data contain about 68,000 distinct CDR3 sequences, over 9.5% of them singletons. Time point given: pre-sensitization, week 0. Treatment reported: therapeutic diphenylcyclopropenone sensitization with weekly scalp DPC. Sequenced material: whole blood, taken in connection with sensitization to the hapten diphenylcyclopropenone (DPC). Receptors originate from a woman aged 50 to 60 with alopecia areata. Some clones in this sample may be carry-over from other donors' samples.

In this sample, this clonotype turned up many times. V is TRBV10-1 and J is TRBJ2-7, with TRBD1 identical over 9 bases. CDR3 length: 15 residues. CDR1 WNHNN and CDR2 SYGVQD come from the germline V gene (reference sequence). V trimming: 4 bases; J trimming: 5 bases; junction bases outside the gene matches: 9. CDR3 in DNA: TGCGCCAGCAGTGTAGGACAGGGGTCCCTCCACGAGCAGTACTTC. Translation gives CASSVGQGSLHEQYF.

The rearrangement links TRBV28 to TRBJ2-3; D not resolved. This CDR3 has 12 residues. Trimming shortened V by 3 bases and J by 2 bases, and 3 bases separated the two germline ends. Germline V gene data show CDR1 as MDHEN and CDR2 as SYDVKM. The CDR3 sequence is CASSFTTDTQYF. CDR3 DNA sequence: TGTGCCAGCAGTTTTACCACAGATACGCAGTATTTT.

This sequence joins TRBV30 and TRBJ2-2; D is ambiguous. The CDR3 spans 11 residues. CDR1 and CDR2 (germline): GTSNPN, SVGIG (reference sequence). V was shortened by 5 bases and J by 8 bases, with 9 bases between the two germline ends. The CDR3 nucleotides read TGTGCCTGGGGGTCCGTGGGGGAGCTGTTTTTT. Its protein is CAWGSVGELFF.

In this sample, this clonotype turned up many times. This chain connects TRBV20-1 to TRBJ1-5, with D uncertain. This CDR3 spans 15 amino acids. V lost 3 bases to trimming and J lost 0 bases, with 12 bases between them. Germline-derived CDR1 and CDR2 are DFQATT and SNEGSKA (reference sequence). For the CDR3, the DNA is TGCAGTGCTAGGAGGACTGAAATTAGCAATCAGCCCCAGCATTTT. Encoded protein: CSARRTEISNQPQHF.

This clonotype appeared a few times. This chain links TRBV29-1 with TRBJ2-3; TRBD1 or TRBD2 may be the D gene (5 bases each). Trimming removed 7 bases at V and 4 bases at J, with 15 bases between. The CDR3 sequence is 13 residues long. Germline V gene sequence: CDR1 SQVTM, CDR2 ANQGSEA. The CDR3 sequence is CSAGTQGADTQYF. The CDR3 coding sequence is TGCAGCGCGGGGACCCAAGGCGCAGATACGCAGTATTTT.

This clonotype was observed many times. The V gene is TRBV6-2 or TRBV6-3, the J gene TRBJ1-5; TRBD1 matches 9 bases. CDR3 length: 17 amino acids. Trimming removed 0 bases from V and 1 base from J; junction bases left unmatched: 4. CDR1 MNHEY and CDR2 SVGEGT come from the germline V gene. The CDR3 region is CASSYSGTGSSNQPQHF. The DNA of the CDR3 is TGTGCCAGCAGTTACTCCGGGACAGGGTCGAGCAATCAGCCCCAGCATTTT.

The rearrangement links TRBV19 to TRBJ1-5, with TRBD1 matching 7 bases. The CDR3 totals 19 residues. Germline CDR1 LNHDA, CDR2 SQIVND (reference sequence). The ends lost 8 bases at V and 4 bases at J; junction bases unmatched: 23. The chain's CDR3 is CASCRIVIDRARPNQPQHF. The CDR3 DNA is TGTGCCAGTTGTCGTATCGTTATCGACAGGGCCCGGCCTAATCAGCCCCAGCATTTT. The full variable domain, rest sourced from reference TRBV19 and TRBJ1-5, is DGGITQSPKYLFRKEGQNVTLSCEQNLNHDAMYWYRQDPGQGLRLIYYSQIVNDFQKGDIAEGYSVSREKKESFPLTVTSAQKNPTAFYLCASCRIVIDRARPNQPQHFGDGTRLSIL.

This clonotype was seen ten or more times. The rearrangement uses TRBV12-3 or TRBV12-4 and TRBJ1-5; D unclear. V lost 5 bases to trimming and J lost 0 bases, with 14 bases between them. This CDR3 contains 16 residues. The CDR3 DNA reads TGTGCCAGCAGTCCGGGCGCGGCGTATAGCAATCAGCCCCAGCATTTT. It is translated as CASSPGAAYSNQPQHF.

The CDR3 coding sequence is TGCAGTGCTAGGGTCCAGGGTCGGTACGAGCAGTACTTC. Translated, it gives CSARVQGRYEQYF. This chain links TRBV20-1 with TRBJ2-7; D might be TRBD1 (5 bases). CDR1 and CDR2 from the germline V gene are DFQATT and SNEGSKA (reference sequence). The CDR3 contains 13 residues. Trimming pared 3 bases from V and 4 bases from J, leaving 13 bases between.

This chain connects TRBV7-9 to TRBJ1-5, with a weak D call TRBD1 (6 bases). V was pared by 1 base and J by 3 bases, with 10 bases between. The CDR3 runs to 15 residues. Looked up from germline, CDR1 is SEHNR and CDR2 is FQNEAQ (reference sequence). This chain's CDR3 is CASSLGTGHNQPQHF. Here the CDR3 DNA reads TGTGCCAGCAGCTTAGGCACAGGGCACAATCAGCCCCAGCATTTT.

The gene calls are TRBV7-2 and TRBJ2-5; D is possibly TRBD1 (6 bases). The length of the CDR3 is 13 residues. Germline V gene lookup returns CDR1 SGHTA and CDR2 FQGNSA. V shed 5 bases and J shed 3 bases, with 10 bases lying between them. The CDR3 region has the DNA TGTGCCAGCAGCAAAGCAGGGGAAGAGACCCAGTACTTC. It translates to CASSKAGEETQYF. Supplemented by reference TRBV7-2 and TRBJ2-5, the full variable domain reads GAGVSQSPSNKVTEKGKDVELRCDPISGHTALYWYRQSLGQGLEFLIYFQGNSAPDKSGLPSDRFSAERTGGSVSTLTIQRTQQEDSAVYLCASSKAGEETQYFGPGTRLLVL.

This clonotype occurred many times. This chain uses TRBV6-6 with TRBJ1-1; D may be TRBD1 (6 bases). The germline gives CDR1 MNHNY, CDR2 SVGAGI (reference sequence). V lost 7 bases to trimming and J lost 1 base, with 13 bases between them. The CDR3 sequence is 14 residues long. The CDR3 loop is CASKQRGGNTEAFF. CDR3 nucleotide sequence: TGTGCCAGCAAACAAAGGGGGGGGAACACTGAAGCTTTCTTT.

The J gene is TRBJ1-2, the V gene TRBV7-2, with TRBD1 matching 8 bases. The germline gives CDR1 SGHTA, CDR2 FQGNSA. Trimming took 3 bases from V and 1 from J; bases not matched to a gene: 4. This CDR3 spans 15 amino acids. CDR3: CASSLAGGGNYGYTF. The CDR3 nucleotides are TGTGCCAGCAGCTTGGCAGGGGGCGGTAACTATGGCTACACCTTC.

V gene TRBV29-1 combines with J gene TRBJ2-1; 7 nucleotides align to TRBD1. V shed 6 bases, J shed 1 base, and the junction held 15 bases outside the gene matches. Germline loops: CDR1 SQVTM, CDR2 ANQGSEA. This CDR3 contains 17 residues. In nucleotides, the CDR3 is TGCAGCGTGCCTAACAGGGGAAGAGTATGGTCCTACAATGAGCAGTTCTTC. Translating gives CSVPNRGRVWSYNEQFF.

J is TRBJ1-6 and V is TRBV9; D is perhaps TRBD1 (6 bases). Germline V CDR1 and CDR2: SGDLS, YYNGEE. The CDR3 has 15 amino acids. The V end lost 1 base, the J end lost 4 bases, and 9 bases lay between the germline ends. CDR3 sequence: CASSVQGQYNSPLHF. CDR3 nucleotide sequence: TGTGCCAGCAGCGTACAAGGACAGTATAATTCACCCCTCCACTTT.

The V call is TRBV27, the J call TRBJ2-3; 14 positions match TRBD2. The CDR3 is made up of 15 amino acids. J gave up 8 bases and V 6 bases, and 7 bases lay outside the gene matches. Germline-derived CDR1 and CDR2 are MNHEY and SMNVEV (reference sequence). The CDR3 DNA reads TGTGCCAGCAGCGTGACTAGCGGGAGGGCGGGTACGCAGTATTTT. It specifies CASSVTSGRAGTQYF.

The rearrangement uses TRBV7-3 and TRBJ2-6; D is tentatively TRBD1 or TRBD2 (5 bases each). V was clipped by 6 bases and J by 0 bases, with 15 bases between them. This CDR3 has 17 residues. CDR1 is SGHTA, CDR2 FQGTGA, per germline. This CDR3 reads CASRRGARSSGANVLTF. The CDR3 region has the DNA TGTGCCAGCAGGAGGGGAGCGCGAAGCTCTGGGGCCAACGTCCTGACTTTC.

The chain carries TRBV6-6 and TRBJ1-6, with D possibly TRBD1 on 5 matching bases. The V and J ends lost 5 bases and 10 bases respectively, with 12 bases between them. CDR3 size: 13 residues. Germline V gene sequence: CDR1 MNHNY, CDR2 SVGAGI (reference sequence). CDR3 region: CASSTRDLSPLHF. CDR3 bases: TGTGCCAGCAGTACGCGGGACTTATCACCCCTCCACTTT.

The table lists this clonotype with a few counts. This chain connects TRBV7-2 to TRBJ2-3, with D perhaps matching TRBD1 (6 bases). The CDR3 spans 14 residues. The germline CDR1 and CDR2 sequences are SGHTA and FQGNSA. V was pared by 4 bases and J by 0 bases, with 8 bases between. CDR3 nucleotides: TGTGCCAGCAGCTCCGACAGGAGCACAGATACGCAGTATTTT. This encodes CASSSDRSTDTQYF.

The chain uses TRBV14 and TRBJ1-3; D call uncertain. Deletions cut 4 bases from V and 0 bases from J, with 13 bases between. Germline lookup yields CDR1 SGHDN and CDR2 FVKESK. The CDR3 has 16 residues. The CDR3 sequence is CASSRMRVDSGNTIYF. For the CDR3, the DNA is TGTGCCAGCAGCCGCATGAGGGTTGACTCTGGAAACACCATATATTTT. Variable domain in full (rest from reference TRBV14 and TRBJ1-3): EAGVTQFPSHSVIEKGQTVTLRCDPISGHDNLYWYRRVMGKEIKFLLHFVKESKQDESGMPNNRFLAERTGGTYSTLKVQPAELEDSGVYFCASSRMRVDSGNTIYFGEGSWLTVV.

This clonotype was detected only a few times. V gene TRBV7-2 combines with J gene TRBJ2-7; 8 nucleotides line up with TRBD1. This CDR3 is 15 amino acids long. Germline V CDR1 and CDR2: SGHTA, FQGNSA. Trimming at V came to 5 bases and at J to 2 bases, leaving 8 bases not matched to a gene. This CDR3 reads CASSLGAGGAYEQYF. In DNA, the CDR3 is TGTGCCAGCAGCCTGGGGGCAGGGGGCGCCTACGAGCAGTACTTC.

This clonotype was picked up a small number of times. V is TRBV4-3 and J is TRBJ2-4, with D unclear. Trimming removed 1 base from V and 9 bases from J, with 10 bases in between. CDR1 and CDR2 from the germline V gene are LGHNA and YSLEER. The CDR3 contains 13 residues. This CDR3 reads CASSQARRAIQYF. For the CDR3, the DNA is TGCGCCAGCAGCCAAGCGCGTCGGGCCATTCAGTACTTC.